Detailed here is one T cell receptor beta chain. The CDR3 contains 13 residues. Germline lookup yields CDR1 LGHNA and CDR2 YNFKEQ. V was clipped by 3 bases and J by 4 bases, with 7 bases between them. The data are from a study of T-cell reconstitution after alpha-beta-depleted transplantation in children. A library of TCRbeta sequences, prepared with unique molecular identifiers, was generated. TCRdb processed the PCR reads anew with MiXCR; each CDR3 protein has one entry. The table records a few hundred thousand distinct CDR3 sequences, 11% of them present only once. This TCR was sampled from a human donor who donated a stem cell graft to a child with acute myeloid leukemia. The V call is TRBV4-2, the J call TRBJ2-1, with D unresolved. Specimen: PBMCs from the stem cell graft donor, collected from the stem cell graft. The CDR3: CASSQQEYNEQFF. The CDR3 DNA sequence: TGTGCCAGCAGCCAGCAGGAATACAATGAGCAGTTCTTC.